This TCR beta chain was obtained from a study of patients and donors after allogeneic stem cell transplantation. TCRdb analysed the RT-PCR reads with MiXCR anew, one entry per CDR3 protein. The sample lists roughly 940,000 distinct CDR3 sequences; more than 15% were seen once. This clonotype came up many times. V was cut by 1 base and J by 4 bases, with 5 bases left in between. From germline, CDR1 is DFQATT and CDR2 SNEGSKA (reference sequence). This CDR3 is 11 amino acids long. The sequence was obtained from a human donor who was either an allogeneic HSCT recipient or a stem cell or donor lymphocyte infusion donor (not recorded which). It is not recorded whose cells these are; they may come from a transplant donor. The sample was blood, either unsorted or a sorted T cell fraction (not recorded which). The chain couples TRBV20-1 to TRBJ2-7; no firm D call. CDR3 nucleotides: TGCAGTGCTAGAGCAGGTTACGAGCAGTACTTC. Its translation: CSARAGYEQYF.